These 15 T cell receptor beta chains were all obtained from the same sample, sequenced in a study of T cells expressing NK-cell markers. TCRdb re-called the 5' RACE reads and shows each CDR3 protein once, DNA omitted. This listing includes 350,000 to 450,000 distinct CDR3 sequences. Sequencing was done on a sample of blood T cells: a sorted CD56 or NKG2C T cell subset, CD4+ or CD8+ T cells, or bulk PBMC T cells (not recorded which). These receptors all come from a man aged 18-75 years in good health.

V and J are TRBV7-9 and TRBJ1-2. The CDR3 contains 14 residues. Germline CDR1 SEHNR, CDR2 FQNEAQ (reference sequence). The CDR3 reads CASSLNLGNYGYTF.

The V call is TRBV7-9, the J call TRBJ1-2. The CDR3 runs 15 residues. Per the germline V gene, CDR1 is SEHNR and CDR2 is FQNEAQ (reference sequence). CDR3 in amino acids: CASSLKYGGNYGYTF.

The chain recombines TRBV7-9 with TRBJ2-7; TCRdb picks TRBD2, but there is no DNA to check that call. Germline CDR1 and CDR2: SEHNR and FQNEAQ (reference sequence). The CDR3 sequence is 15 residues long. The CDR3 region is CASSRGLADAYEQYF.

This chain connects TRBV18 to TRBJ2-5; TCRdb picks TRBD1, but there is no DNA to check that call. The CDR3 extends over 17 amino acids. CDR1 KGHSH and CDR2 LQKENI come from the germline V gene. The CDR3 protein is CASSPLGTGGRQETQYF.

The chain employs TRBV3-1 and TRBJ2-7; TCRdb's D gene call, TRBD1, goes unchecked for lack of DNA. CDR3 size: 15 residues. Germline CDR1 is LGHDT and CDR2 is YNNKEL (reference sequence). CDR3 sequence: CASSQGGTGGVEQYF.

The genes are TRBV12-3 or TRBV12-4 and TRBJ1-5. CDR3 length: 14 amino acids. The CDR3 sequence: CASSFRQGNQPQHF.

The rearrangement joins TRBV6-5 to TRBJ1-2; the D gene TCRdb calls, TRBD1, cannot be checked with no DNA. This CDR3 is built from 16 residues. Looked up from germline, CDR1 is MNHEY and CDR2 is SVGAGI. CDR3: CASSYGTGEGVTGYTF.

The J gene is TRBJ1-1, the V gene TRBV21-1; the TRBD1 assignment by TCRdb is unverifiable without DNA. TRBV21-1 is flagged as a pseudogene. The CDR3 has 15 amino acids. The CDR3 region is CASSPRGGMGTEAFF.

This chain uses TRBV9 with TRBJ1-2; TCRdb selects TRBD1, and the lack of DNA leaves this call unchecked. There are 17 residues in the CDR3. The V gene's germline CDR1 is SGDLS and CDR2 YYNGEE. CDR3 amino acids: CASSSSWGQGNNYGYTF.

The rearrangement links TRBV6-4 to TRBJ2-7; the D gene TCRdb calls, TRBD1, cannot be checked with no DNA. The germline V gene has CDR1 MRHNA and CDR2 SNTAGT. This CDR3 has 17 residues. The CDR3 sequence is CASSGGTAKGPSYEQYF.

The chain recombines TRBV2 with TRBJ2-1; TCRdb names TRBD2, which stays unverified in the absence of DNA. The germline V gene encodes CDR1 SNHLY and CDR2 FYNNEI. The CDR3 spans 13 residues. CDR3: CASVLARVSEQFF.

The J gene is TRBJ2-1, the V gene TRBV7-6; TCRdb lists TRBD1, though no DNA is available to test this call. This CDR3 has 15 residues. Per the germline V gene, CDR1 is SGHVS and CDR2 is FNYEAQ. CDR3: CASSLDQVGVNEQFF. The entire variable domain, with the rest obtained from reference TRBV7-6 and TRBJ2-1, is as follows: GAGVSQSPRYKVTKRGQDVALRCDPISGHVSLYWYRQALGQGPEFLTYFNYEAQQDKSGLPNDRFSAERPEGSISTLTIQRTEQRDSAMYRCASSLDQVGVNEQFFGPGTRLTVL.

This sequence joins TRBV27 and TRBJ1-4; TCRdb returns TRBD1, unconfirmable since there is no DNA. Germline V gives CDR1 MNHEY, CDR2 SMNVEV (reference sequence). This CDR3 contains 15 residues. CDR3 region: CASGGWHRREEKLFF.

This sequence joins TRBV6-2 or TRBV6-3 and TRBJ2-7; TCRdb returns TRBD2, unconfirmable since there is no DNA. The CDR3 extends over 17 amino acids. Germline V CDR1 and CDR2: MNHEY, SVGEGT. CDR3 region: CASSYPSGGPSSYEQYF.

CDR3 in amino acids: CASRRYSGLQEQFF. The gene calls are TRBV11-2 and TRBJ2-1; as DNA is missing, the TRBD1 call by TCRdb cannot be tested. The CDR3 has 14 amino acids. Looked up from germline, CDR1 is SGHAT and CDR2 is FQNNGV.